The present entry profiles one TCR beta chain with its context. Its antigen is currently unknown. The data are from a study of OX40 agonist ivuxolimab in advanced cancers. About the study: While on treatment, patients had intravenous ivuxolimab at 0.01 to 10 mg/kg every 2 weeks.

General study findings and limits: Among the nonresponders, some also had low normalized T-cell clonal expansion.

This CDR3 spans 13 amino acids. V lost 0 bases and J lost 8, with 11 bases in between. Germline CDR1 is GTSNPN and CDR2 is SVGIG (reference sequence). Sequencing used immunoSEQ multiplex PCR; TCRdb keeps in-frame clones, though not all of them. The repertoire holds approximately 74,000 clones, 65% to 80% seen once, with under 3% in the top ten. The starting material was CD4+ or CD8+ T cells sorted from blood, obtained in a trial of the OX40 agonist ivuxolimab. The clonotype was recovered from an adult with an advanced solid tumor such as melanoma, head and neck, liver or kidney cancer. This chain links TRBV30 with TRBJ1-5, with D tentatively TRBD1 (5 bases). CDR3 coding DNA: TGTGCCTGGAGTGTTCCGGGGGGGGAGCCCCAGCATTTT. Translation: CAWSVPGGEPQHF.